The TCR beta chain described here comes from a study of blood T cells in healthy people across ages. Study-level background: Template switching caught about one barcoded beta molecule for each two T cells.

Total RNA, at least 5 micrograms per sample, came from PBMCs. Trimming stripped 3 bases from V and 2 bases from J, with 12 bases between. The CDR3 is made up of 15 amino acids. Germline CDR1 and CDR2: MGHRA and YSYEKL. Comment on this clonotype: Its antigen is undetermined.

A sample-barcoded 5' primer and a J-beta primer mix were used in a second PCR of roughly 6 to 11 cycles. MiXCR, run by TCRdb on the 5' RACE reads, gives a single entry per CDR3 protein. Here the sample spans around 1,800,000 distinct CDR3 sequences, around 42% being singletons. General observations from the study: Older individuals had lower TCR beta diversity per million T cells (the decline was roughly linear).

The sequenced sample consisted of blood. The receptor was isolated from a human donor in good health. The rearrangement joins TRBV4-1 to TRBJ2-3, with D perhaps matching TRBD1 (6 bases). CDR3 residues: CASSHSYRATDTQYF. CDR3 nucleotides: TGCGCCAGCAGCCACTCTTACAGGGCCACAGATACGCAGTATTTT.